Listed below are T cell receptor beta chains from one sample, sequenced in a study of T cell responses to AZD1222 COVID-19 vaccine. Clones were read by immunoSEQ multiplex PCR, and TCRdb kept only the in-frame ones, dropping some. The repertoire includes roughly 80,000 clones, around nine tenths of them detected once, and 11% sits in the top ten. Specimen: peripheral blood, collected 28 days after the second AZD1222 dose. The receptors were gathered from an adult who received the AZD1222 COVID-19 vaccine. Each CDR3 is given with its conserved first and last residue. D genes are given only for firm matches. For some rows the clone size is stated as once, few or many, or as a class when expanded; others skip it.

V	D	size	J	DNA	CDR3
TRBV4-3	.	.	TRBJ2-1	TGCGCCAGCAGCCAAGATGCGGGGTACAATGAGCAGTTCTTC	CASSQDAGYNEQFF
TRBV9	.	few	TRBJ1-6	TGTGCCAGCAGCGTAGCGACAGGAAATTCACCCCTCCACTTT	CASSVATGNSPLHF
TRBV5-1	TRBD1	.	TRBJ1-3	TGCGCCAGCAGCTTGGCACCGGGACAGGGCCCAAACACCATATATTTT	CASSLAPGQGPNTIYF
TRBV27	TRBD1	.	TRBJ1-6	TGTGCCAGCAGTAGAACCGGGACAGGGGGTTCACCCCTCCACTTT	CASSRTGTGGSPLHF
TRBV6-2/TRBV6-3	.	.	TRBJ1-5	TGTGCCAGCAGTTACAATGCAGGGAATCAGCCCCAGCATTTT	CASSYNAGNQPQHF
TRBV7-2	.	.	TRBJ1-5	TGTGCCAGCAGCTTAATGTCTGATCAGCCCCAGCATTTT	CASSLMSDQPQHF
TRBV24-1	TRBD1	few	TRBJ1-3	TGTGCCACCAGTGATTCAGGGGGTCCGGGAAACACCATATATTTT	CATSDSGGPGNTIYF
TRBV4-2	TRBD1	.	TRBJ1-6	TGTGCCAGCAGCCAAGCCGGGACAGGGTACTCACCCCTCCACTTT	CASSQAGTGYSPLHF
TRBV24-1	TRBD2	.	TRBJ2-1	TGTGCCACCCAAACTAGCGGGGGAACAAATGAGCAGTTCTTC	CATQTSGGTNEQFF
TRBV10-3	TRBD1	.	TRBJ1-5	TGTGCCATCAGTGATTCCGGGGGACAGGGGTTTAATCAGCCCCAGCATTTT	CAISDSGGQGFNQPQHF
TRBV4-3	TRBD2	.	TRBJ2-2	TGCGCCAGCAGCCAAGATCCGAGCGGGGGGGAGACCGGGGAGCTGTTTTTT	CASSQDPSGGETGELFF
TRBV19	.	.	TRBJ2-7	TGTGCCAGTAGCTCACAGGGATACGAGCAGTACTTC	CASSSQGYEQYF
TRBV7-9	.	.	TRBJ2-3	TGTGCCAGCAGCTTTGGGTACCTTAGCACAGATACGCAGTATTTT	CASSFGYLSTDTQYF
TRBV28	.	.	TRBJ1-4	TGTGCCAGCAGTTTTCAGGTGAATGAAAAACTGTTTTTT	CASSFQVNEKLFF
TRBV12-3/TRBV12-4	.	.	TRBJ1-3	TGTGCCAGCAGAATAAACTCAGGAAACACCATATATTTT	CASRINSGNTIYF
TRBV20-1	.	.	TRBJ2-3	TGCAGTGCTAGTTTGGGGGGCACAGATACGCAGTATTTT	CSASLGGTDTQYF
TRBV6-5	.	.	TRBJ2-7	TGTGCCAGCAGTTACGAGCGCCGGTCACGGTCCTACGAGCAGTACTTC	CASSYERRSRSYEQYF
TRBV29-1	TRBD2	.	TRBJ2-7	TGCAGCGTCGGGACTAGCGGGGGGGCCGAGCAGTACTTC	CSVGTSGGAEQYF
TRBV24-1	.	once	TRBJ2-5	TGTGCCACCAGTGACCTAGGAGAGACCCAGTACTTC	CATSDLGETQYF
TRBV18	.	once	TRBJ1-5	TGTGCCAGCTCACCCCCAGGGGATCAGCCCCAGCATTTT	CASSPPGDQPQHF
TRBV18	.	.	TRBJ1-1	TGTGCCAGCTCACCATTCTCAGTTGCGAACACTGAAGCTTTCTTT	CASSPFSVANTEAFF
TRBV5-1	.	.	TRBJ1-1	TGCGCCAGCAGCTTGTTTGGGGGGACTGAAGCTTTCTTT	CASSLFGGTEAFF
TRBV18	TRBD1	.	TRBJ1-1	TGTGCCAGCTCACAGTCGACAGGGTTTGGGACTGAAGCTTTCTTT	CASSQSTGFGTEAFF
TRBV19	.	.	TRBJ2-3	TGTGCCAGTAGTCCCCCCCCTCGCTGGGGCACAGATACGCAGTATTTT	CASSPPPRWGTDTQYF
TRBV2	.	.	TRBJ1-5	TGTGCCAGCAGGGCAAATAGCAATCAGCCCCAGCATTTT	CASRANSNQPQHF
TRBV5-1	TRBD2	.	TRBJ2-3	TGCGCCAGCGACCCGGGGGGGCTAGATACGCAGTATTTT	CASDPGGLDTQYF
TRBV27	.	.	TRBJ2-3	TGTGCCAGCAGTTTATTCCAGGGCCCAGATACGCAGTATTTT	CASSLFQGPDTQYF
TRBV5-5	.	.	TRBJ1-1	TGTGCCAGCAGCTTGTTATATCGGGACACTGAAGCTTTCTTT	CASSLLYRDTEAFF
TRBV29-1	.	.	TRBJ2-7	TGCAGCGTTGACGGGGGTCCCACCTACGAGCAGTACTTC	CSVDGGPTYEQYF
TRBV5-1	.	once	TRBJ1-4	TGCGCCAGCAGCTTTTTTGGGGGTGAGGAAAAACTGTTTTTT	CASSFFGGEEKLFF
TRBV4-1	TRBD2	.	TRBJ2-1	TGCGCCAGCAGCCAAAGAGCGGGGGGATACAATGAGCAGTTCTTC	CASSQRAGGYNEQFF
TRBV5-1	.	.	TRBJ2-6	TGCGCCAGCAGCCCCACAGGGAGTTCCTCTGGGGCCAACGTCCTGACTTTC	CASSPTGSSSGANVLTF
TRBV19	TRBD1	.	TRBJ1-5	TGTGCCAGTAGTACCCGGACAGGGGTTAGCAATCAGCCCCAGCATTTT	CASSTRTGVSNQPQHF
TRBV28	TRBD2	.	TRBJ2-5	TGTGCCAGCGGATTGTTAGCGGGGGGGCGAGAGACCCAGTACTTC	CASGLLAGGRETQYF
TRBV28	.	few	TRBJ1-6	TGTGCCAGTTTGGACGAACATTCACCCCTCCACTTT	CASLDEHSPLHF
TRBV6-6	.	.	TRBJ1-2	TGTGCCAGCAGTTACGGCGGATCTAACTATGGCTACACCTTC	CASSYGGSNYGYTF
TRBV20-1	TRBD2	.	TRBJ2-3	TGCAGTGCTAGTGAAAGCGGGGGCACAGATACGCAGTATTTT	CSASESGGTDTQYF
TRBV10-3	TRBD1	.	TRBJ1-2	TGTGCCATGGGACGGGACAGCGCTAACTATGGCTACACCTTC	CAMGRDSANYGYTF
TRBV6-5	.	once	TRBJ1-2	TGTGCCAGCAGGACCCCGGGGCCGCTTAACTATGGCTACACCTTC	CASRTPGPLNYGYTF
TRBV6-2/TRBV6-3	.	.	TRBJ1-2	TGTGCCAGCAGTTATTTCGGGGGAGGAAGAGGCTACACCTTC	CASSYFGGGRGYTF
TRBV12-3/TRBV12-4	.	.	TRBJ2-3	TGTGCCAGCGGGTCACACACAGATACGCAGTATTTT	CASGSHTDTQYF
TRBV5-1	.	.	TRBJ2-2	TGCGCCAGCAGCTGGGACGCAGCGAACACCGGGGAGCTGTTTTTT	CASSWDAANTGELFF
TRBV10-3	.	.	TRBJ1-2	TGTGCCATCAGTGAGTCTTTCTATGGCTACACCTTC	CAISESFYGYTF
TRBV2	.	once	TRBJ1-1	TGTGCCAGTCTTTACCTAGGTAACACTGAAGCTTTCTTT	CASLYLGNTEAFF
TRBV2	TRBD1	.	TRBJ1-4	TGTGCCAGCAGACAGGGGAGTTCAACTAATGAAAAACTGTTTTTT	CASRQGSSTNEKLFF
TRBV7-2	.	.	TRBJ1-2	TGTGCCAGCAGCTTAGATAGACAGGTCAACTATGGCTACACCTTC	CASSLDRQVNYGYTF
TRBV10-1	TRBD2	many	TRBJ2-1	TGCGCCAGCAGTGAAGGGGTAGCGGGGGGGAGCTCCTACAATGAGCAGTTCTTC	CASSEGVAGGSSYNEQFF
TRBV28	.	.	TRBJ1-6	TGTGCCAGCAGGCTTGGCCCCTATAATTCACCCCTCCACTTT	CASRLGPYNSPLHF